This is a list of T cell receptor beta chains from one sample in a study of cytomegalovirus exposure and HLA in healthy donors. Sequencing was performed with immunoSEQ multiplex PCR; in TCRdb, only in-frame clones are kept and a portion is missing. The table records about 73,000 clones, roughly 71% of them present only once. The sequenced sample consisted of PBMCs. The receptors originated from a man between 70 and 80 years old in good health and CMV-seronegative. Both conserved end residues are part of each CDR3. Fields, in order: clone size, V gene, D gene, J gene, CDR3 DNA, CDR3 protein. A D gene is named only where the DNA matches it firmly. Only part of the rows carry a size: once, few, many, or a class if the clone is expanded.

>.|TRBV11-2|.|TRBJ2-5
TGTGCCAGCAGCAGAGGACAGCTCCAAGAGACCCAGTACTTC
CASSRGQLQETQYF
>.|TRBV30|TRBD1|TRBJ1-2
TGTGCCTGGAGACTGACAGGGGACGGCTACACCTTC
CAWRLTGDGYTF
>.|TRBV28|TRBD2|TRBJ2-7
TGTGCCAGCAGTTTAGCGGGGGGTTTTTACGAGCAGTACTTC
CASSLAGGFYEQYF
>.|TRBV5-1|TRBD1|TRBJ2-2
TGCGCCAGCAGCCTCGACAGGGGAGACACCGGGGAGCTGTTTTTT
CASSLDRGDTGELFF
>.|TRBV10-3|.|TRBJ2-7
TGTGCCATCAGGGAGACAGGTCCCTACGAGCAGTACTTC
CAIRETGPYEQYF
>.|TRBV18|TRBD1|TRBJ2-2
TGTGCCAGCCAGACAGGGTCCACCGGGGAGCTGTTTTTT
CASQTGSTGELFF
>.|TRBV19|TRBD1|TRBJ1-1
TGTGCCACCGCATGGAACTCAGGGGGCACTGAAGCTTTCTTT
CATAWNSGGTEAFF
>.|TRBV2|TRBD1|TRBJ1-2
TGTGCCAGCAGTGCGACAGGGACCTATGGCTACACCTTC
CASSATGTYGYTF
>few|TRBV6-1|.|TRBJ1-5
TGTGCCAGCAGTGAATTAAGCAATCAGCCCCAGCATTTT
CASSELSNQPQHF
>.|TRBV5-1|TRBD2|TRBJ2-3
TGCGCCAGCAGCTTGGCTGCGGCGGGAGGATTCTTAACAGATACGCAGTATTTT
CASSLAAAGGFLTDTQYF
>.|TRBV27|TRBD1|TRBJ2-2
TGTGCCAGCAGTCGCCGGTTGGACAGGGTGAACACCGGGGAGCTGTTTTTT
CASSRRLDRVNTGELFF
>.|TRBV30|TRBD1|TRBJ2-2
TGTGCCTGGAGGATGACAGGGTTCACCGGGGAGCTGTTTTTT
CAWRMTGFTGELFF
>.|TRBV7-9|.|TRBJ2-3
TGTGCCAGCAGCTTGGGGCTGTTAGGCACAGATACGCAGTATTTT
CASSLGLLGTDTQYF
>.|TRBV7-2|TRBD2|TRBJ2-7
TGTGCCAGCAGCCCCAGCGGGGGGAGCTCCTACGAGCAGTACTTC
CASSPSGGSSYEQYF
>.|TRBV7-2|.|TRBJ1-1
TGTGCCAGCAGCTTAGGGCGGAAGAACACTGAAGCTTTCTTT
CASSLGRKNTEAFF
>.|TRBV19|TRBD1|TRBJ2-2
TGTGCCAGTGACAGGGGGACGAACACCGGGGAGCTGTTTTTT
CASDRGTNTGELFF
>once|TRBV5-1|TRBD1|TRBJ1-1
TGCGCCAGCAGCTGGGGACAGGGGAACACTGAAGCTTTCTTT
CASSWGQGNTEAFF
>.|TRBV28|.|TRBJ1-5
TGTGCCAGCAGCGAACCAGGGGCCTCCAATCAGCCCCAGCATTTT
CASSEPGASNQPQHF
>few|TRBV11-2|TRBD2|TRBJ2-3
TGTGCCAGCAGCCCGGGACTAGCGGGCACAGATACGCAGTATTTT
CASSPGLAGTDTQYF
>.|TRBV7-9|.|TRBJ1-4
TGTTCCAGCAGCTTACCTCGGGAGGTAGGGGAAAAACTGTTTTTT
CSSSLPREVGEKLFF
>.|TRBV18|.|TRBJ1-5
TGTGCCAGCTCACCACCGGGTGGGCAAAATCAGCCCCAGCATTTT
CASSPPGGQNQPQHF
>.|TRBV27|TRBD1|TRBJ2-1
TGTGCCAGCAGTTCAGGAAGACAGGGGATTTACAATGAGCAGTTCTTC
CASSSGRQGIYNEQFF
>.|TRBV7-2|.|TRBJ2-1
TGTGCCAGCAGCTTAGTCGTCGGGACCTACAATGAGCAGTTCTTC
CASSLVVGTYNEQFF
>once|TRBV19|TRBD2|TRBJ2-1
TGTGCCAGTAACCGCGGGAGCTCCTACAATGAGCAGTTCTTC
CASNRGSSYNEQFF
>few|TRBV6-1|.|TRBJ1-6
TGTGCCAGCAGTGAAGCTGGAAGGGGCCGTTCACCCCTCCACTTT
CASSEAGRGRSPLHF
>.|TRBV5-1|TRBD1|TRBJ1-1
TGCGCCAGCAGCCAACAGGGGGCTGGGAACACTGAAGCTTTCTTT
CASSQQGAGNTEAFF
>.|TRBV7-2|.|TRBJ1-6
TGTGCCAGCAGCTTAGGCGGTGGGAGCTCCTATAATTCACCCCTCCACTTT
CASSLGGGSSYNSPLHF
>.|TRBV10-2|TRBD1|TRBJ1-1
TGCGCCAGCAGTGAGTCGATAACCCGGACAGGGGATTTGAACACTGAAGCTTTCTTT
CASSESITRTGDLNTEAFF
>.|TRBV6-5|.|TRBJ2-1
TGTGCCAGCAGTTACCATATTAGCTCCTACAATGAGCAGTTCTTC
CASSYHISSYNEQFF
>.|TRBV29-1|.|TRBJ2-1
TGCAGCGTTGGGTGGGGGGGCGACTCGTCCTACAATGAGCAGTTCTTC
CSVGWGGDSSYNEQFF